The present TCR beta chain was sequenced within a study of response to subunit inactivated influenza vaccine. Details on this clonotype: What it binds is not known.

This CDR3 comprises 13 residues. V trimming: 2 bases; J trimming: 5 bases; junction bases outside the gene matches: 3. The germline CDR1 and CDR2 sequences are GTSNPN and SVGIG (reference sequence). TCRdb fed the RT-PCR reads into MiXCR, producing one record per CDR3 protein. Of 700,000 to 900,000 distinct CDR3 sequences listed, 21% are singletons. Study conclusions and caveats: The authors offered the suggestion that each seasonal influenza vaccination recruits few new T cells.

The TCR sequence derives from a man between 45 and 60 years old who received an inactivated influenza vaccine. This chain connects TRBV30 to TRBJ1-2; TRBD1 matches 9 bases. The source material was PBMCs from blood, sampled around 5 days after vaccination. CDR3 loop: CAWSWTGAYGYTF. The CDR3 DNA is TGTGCCTGGAGTTGGACAGGGGCGTATGGCTACACCTTC.